This T cell receptor (beta chain) was observed in a study of CD8+CD57+ T cells in acquired aplastic anemia. Selection for sequencing was limited to patients who had shown CD8+CD57+ cell expansion by flow cytometry. This clonotype was counted ten times or more. Genomic DNA served as template for TCR beta VDJ and CDR3 profiling. TCRdb fed the reads into MiXCR, producing one record per CDR3 protein. The table includes 150,000 to 200,000 distinct CDR3 sequences, roughly 48% detected once. V was pared by 2 bases and J by 3 bases, with 17 bases between. This CDR3 contains 17 residues. This chain joins TRBV12-3 or TRBV12-4 and TRBJ1-5; D gene unclear. The sample consisted of sorted CD4+, CD8+, or CD8+CD57+ T cells (not recorded which) from PBMCs. This sequence originates from a human donor with aplastic anemia. CDR3 protein: CASSLTSEGGINQPQHF. For the CDR3, the DNA is TGTGCCAGCAGTTTAACTTCAGAGGGTGGTATCAATCAGCCCCAGCATTTT.